This T cell receptor beta chain derives from a study of T cells after yellow fever vaccination. Study-wide findings and caveats: Faster peaking, at day 5 versus 15, marked a secondary response that was weaker. Abundant contaminating clonotypes from the bulk population could appear in FACS-sorted repertoires.

V trimming: 6 bases; J trimming: 5 bases; junction bases outside the gene matches: 9. Germline V gives CDR1 MNHNS, CDR2 SASEGT. This CDR3 has 14 residues. About this clonotype itself: Antigen specificity is unknown.

In TCRdb, the 5' RACE reads were re-called with MiXCR into one record per CDR3 protein. The sample contains tens of thousands of distinct CDR3 sequences, roughly 7.7% of which appear only once. The sequence was obtained from a man in his thirties or forties who received the YFV17D yellow fever vaccine. The specimen comprised CD8+ T cells sorted from PBMCs, sampled on the day of the yellow fever booster vaccination. The chain carries TRBV6-1 and TRBJ2-5; 7 bases are shared with TRBD2. The CDR3 protein is CASSFTGGGETQYF. CDR3 nucleotide sequence: TGTGCCAGCAGCTTCACGGGGGGTGGTGAGACCCAGTACTTC.